The present T cell receptor beta chain was sequenced within a study of cytomegalovirus exposure and HLA in healthy donors. On the study more broadly: From HLA-typed donors, an early data release held roughly 80 million unique TCRs. Membership in the Caucasian-associated ancestry cluster was found for 75% to 90% of about 430 genotyped donors. Findings of the study overall: Some TCR beta chains (roughly 150 of them) were listed as cytomegalovirus-associated.

Note on this clone: No antigen is known for it.

Use of 60 Vbeta and 13 Jbeta primers characterized the PCR. The data were produced by immunoSEQ multiplex PCR, yet TCRdb's version contains in-frame clones alone and is incomplete. The sample has approximately 150,000 clones, 75% to 85% seen once. This CDR3 has 12 amino acids. Germline CDR1 is MGHRA and CDR2 is YSYEKL. Trimming removed 4 bases from V and 5 bases from J, with 8 bases in between. This clonotype was obtained from a man younger than 40 in good health and CMV-seropositive. The chain is built from TRBV4-1 and TRBJ1-1, with D perhaps matching TRBD1 (6 bases). Sample: PBMCs. In DNA, the CDR3 is TGCGCCAGCAGCCTCCAGGGGACTGAAGCTTTCTTT. Its translation: CASSLQGTEAFF.